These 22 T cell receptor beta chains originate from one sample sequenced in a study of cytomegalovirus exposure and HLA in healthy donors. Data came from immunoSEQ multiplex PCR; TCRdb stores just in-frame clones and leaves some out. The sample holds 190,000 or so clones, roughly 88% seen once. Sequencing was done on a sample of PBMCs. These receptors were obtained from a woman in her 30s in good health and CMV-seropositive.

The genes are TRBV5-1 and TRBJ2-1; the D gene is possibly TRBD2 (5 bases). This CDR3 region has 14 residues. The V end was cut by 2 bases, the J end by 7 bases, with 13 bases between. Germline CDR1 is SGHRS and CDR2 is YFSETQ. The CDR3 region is CASSLPPTGNEQFF. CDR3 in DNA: TGCGCCAGCAGCTTACCACCGACGGGGAATGAGCAGTTCTTC.

The CDR3 protein is CASSPEGLIYEQYF. The CDR3 DNA reads as TGTGCCAGCAGTCCGGAGGGATTGATCTACGAGCAGTACTTC. The chain employs TRBV6-4 and TRBJ2-7; tentative D call: TRBD2 (6 bases). The CDR3 length is 14 residues. Deletions cut 5 bases from V and 3 bases from J, with 14 bases between. Germline V CDR1 and CDR2: MRHNA, SNTAGT.

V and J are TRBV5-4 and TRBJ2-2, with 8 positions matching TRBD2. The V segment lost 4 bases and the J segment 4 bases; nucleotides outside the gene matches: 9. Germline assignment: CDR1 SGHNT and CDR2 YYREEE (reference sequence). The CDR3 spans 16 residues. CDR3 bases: TGTGCCAGCAGCCAAAAACTAGCGGAGCCCACCGGGGAGCTGTTTTTT. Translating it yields CASSQKLAEPTGELFF.

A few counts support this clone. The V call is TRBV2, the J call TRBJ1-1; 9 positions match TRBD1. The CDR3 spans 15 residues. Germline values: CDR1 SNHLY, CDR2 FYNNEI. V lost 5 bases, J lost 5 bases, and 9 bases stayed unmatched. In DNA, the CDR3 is TGTGCCAGCAGTTACCAAACAGGGGGCGAAACTGAAGCTTTCTTT. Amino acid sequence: CASSYQTGGETEAFF.

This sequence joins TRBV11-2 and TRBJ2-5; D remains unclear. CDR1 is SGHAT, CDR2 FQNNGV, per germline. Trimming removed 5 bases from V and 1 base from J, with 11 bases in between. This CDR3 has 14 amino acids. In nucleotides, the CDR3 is TGTGCCAGCAGCACCGGGTTAGGCCAAGAGACCCAGTACTTC. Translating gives CASSTGLGQETQYF.

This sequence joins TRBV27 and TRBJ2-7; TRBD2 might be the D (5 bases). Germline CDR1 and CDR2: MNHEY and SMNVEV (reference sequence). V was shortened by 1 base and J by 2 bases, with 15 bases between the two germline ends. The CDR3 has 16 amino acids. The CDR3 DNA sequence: TGTGCCAGCAGTTTATTGGGTGTGCGGGTCGCCTACGAGCAGTACTTC. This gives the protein CASSLLGVRVAYEQYF.

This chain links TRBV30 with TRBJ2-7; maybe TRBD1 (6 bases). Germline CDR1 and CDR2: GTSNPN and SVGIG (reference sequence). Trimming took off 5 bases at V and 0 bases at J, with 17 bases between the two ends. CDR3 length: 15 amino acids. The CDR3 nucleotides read TGTGCCTGGGGTTCAACGGGACATGCCTCCTACGAGCAGTACTTC. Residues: CAWGSTGHASYEQYF.

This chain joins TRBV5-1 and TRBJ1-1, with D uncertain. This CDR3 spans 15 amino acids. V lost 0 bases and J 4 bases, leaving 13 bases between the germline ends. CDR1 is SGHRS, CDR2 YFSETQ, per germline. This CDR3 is CASSLAQTGVTEAFF. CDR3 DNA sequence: TGCGCCAGCAGCTTGGCACAAACCGGGGTCACTGAAGCTTTCTTT.

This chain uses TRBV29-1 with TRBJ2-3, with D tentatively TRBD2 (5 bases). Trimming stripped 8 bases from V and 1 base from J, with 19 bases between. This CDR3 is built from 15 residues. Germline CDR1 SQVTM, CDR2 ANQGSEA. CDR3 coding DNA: TGCAGCTCTGCCTCAGAGGGTGGTGGCACAGATACGCAGTATTTT. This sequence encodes CSSASEGGGTDTQYF.

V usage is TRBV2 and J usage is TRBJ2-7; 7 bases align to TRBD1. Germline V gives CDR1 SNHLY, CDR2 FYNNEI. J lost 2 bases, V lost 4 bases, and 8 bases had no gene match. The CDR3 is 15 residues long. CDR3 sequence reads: CASSVEGTAAYEQYF. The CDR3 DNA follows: TGTGCCAGCAGTGTAGAGGGGACAGCGGCCTACGAGCAGTACTTC.

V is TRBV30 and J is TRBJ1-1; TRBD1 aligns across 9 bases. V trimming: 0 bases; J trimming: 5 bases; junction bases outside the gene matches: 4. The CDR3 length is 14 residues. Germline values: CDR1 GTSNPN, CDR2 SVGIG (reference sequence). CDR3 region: CAWSVDRGWTEAFF. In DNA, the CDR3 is TGTGCCTGGAGTGTGGACAGGGGATGGACTGAAGCTTTCTTT.

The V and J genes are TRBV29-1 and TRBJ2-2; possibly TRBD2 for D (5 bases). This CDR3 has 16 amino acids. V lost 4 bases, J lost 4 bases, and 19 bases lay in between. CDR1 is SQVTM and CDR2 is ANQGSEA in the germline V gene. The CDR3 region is CSVALRTGITTGELFF. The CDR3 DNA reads TGCAGCGTTGCCCTCAGGACGGGAATCACCACCGGGGAGCTGTTTTTT.

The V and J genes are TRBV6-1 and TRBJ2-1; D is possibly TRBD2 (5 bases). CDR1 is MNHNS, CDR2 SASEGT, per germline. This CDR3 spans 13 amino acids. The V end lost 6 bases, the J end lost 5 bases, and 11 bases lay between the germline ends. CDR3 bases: TGTGCCAGCAGGGACTTTACAGACAATGAGCAGTTCTTC. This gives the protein CASRDFTDNEQFF.

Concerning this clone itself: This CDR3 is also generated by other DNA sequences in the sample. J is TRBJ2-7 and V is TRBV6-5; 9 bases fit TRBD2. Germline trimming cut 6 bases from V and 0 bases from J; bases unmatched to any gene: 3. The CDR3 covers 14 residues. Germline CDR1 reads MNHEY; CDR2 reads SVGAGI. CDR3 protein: CASSKTSGSYEQYF. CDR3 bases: TGTGCCAGCAGCAAGACTAGCGGCTCCTACGAGCAGTACTTC.

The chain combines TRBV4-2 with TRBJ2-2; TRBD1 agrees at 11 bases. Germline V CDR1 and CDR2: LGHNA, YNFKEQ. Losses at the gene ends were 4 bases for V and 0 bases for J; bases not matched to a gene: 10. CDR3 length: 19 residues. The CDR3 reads CASSRKTGQGVSNTGELFF. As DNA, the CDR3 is TGTGCCAGCAGCCGGAAAACGGGACAGGGGGTTTCGAACACCGGGGAGCTGTTTTTT.

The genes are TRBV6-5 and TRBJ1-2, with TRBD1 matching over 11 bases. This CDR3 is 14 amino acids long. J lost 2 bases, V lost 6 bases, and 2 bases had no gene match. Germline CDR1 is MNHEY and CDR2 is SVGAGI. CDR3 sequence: CASSRDRGNYGYTF. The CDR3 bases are TGTGCCAGCAGCCGGGACAGGGGGAACTATGGCTACACCTTC.

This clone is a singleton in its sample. The CDR3 DNA reads as TGTGCCAGCAGCGTAGGTCCAGGGGCCTTCATCTATGGCTACACCTTC. Its translation: CASSVGPGAFIYGYTF. The chain recombines TRBV9 with TRBJ1-2; TRBD1 might be the D (6 bases). Germline assignment: CDR1 SGDLS and CDR2 YYNGEE. The CDR3 is made up of 16 amino acids. The V end was cut by 0 bases, the J end by 4 bases, with 16 bases between.

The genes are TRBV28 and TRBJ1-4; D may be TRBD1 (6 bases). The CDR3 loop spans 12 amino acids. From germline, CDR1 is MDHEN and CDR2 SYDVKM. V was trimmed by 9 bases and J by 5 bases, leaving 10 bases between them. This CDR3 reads CASGQPNEKLFF. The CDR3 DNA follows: TGTGCCAGTGGACAGCCAAATGAAAAACTGTTTTTT. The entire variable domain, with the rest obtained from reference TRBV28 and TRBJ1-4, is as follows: DVKVTQSSRYLVKRTGEKVFLECVQDMDHENMFWYRQDPGLGLRLIYFSYDVKMKEKGDIPEGYSVSREKKERFSLILESASTNQTSMYLCASGQPNEKLFFGSGTQLSVL.

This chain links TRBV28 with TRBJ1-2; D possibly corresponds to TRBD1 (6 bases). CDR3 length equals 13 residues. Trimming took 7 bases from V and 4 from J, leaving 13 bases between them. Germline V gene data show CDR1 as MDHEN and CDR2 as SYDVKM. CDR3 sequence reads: CASNRDIVYGYTF. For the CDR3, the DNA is TGTGCCAGCAATAGGGACATCGTCTATGGCTACACCTTC.

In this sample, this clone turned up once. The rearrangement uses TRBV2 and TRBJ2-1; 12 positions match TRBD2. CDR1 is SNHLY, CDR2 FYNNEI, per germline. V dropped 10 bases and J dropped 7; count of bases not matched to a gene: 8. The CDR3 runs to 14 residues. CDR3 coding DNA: TGTGCCACCTCTAGCGGGAGGGCCGTTAATGAGCAGTTCTTC. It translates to CATSSGRAVNEQFF. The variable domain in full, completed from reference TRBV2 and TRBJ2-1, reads EPEVTQTPSHQVTQMGQEVILRCVPISNHLYFYWYRQILGQKVEFLVSFYNNEISEKSEIFDDQFSVERPDGSNFTLKIRSTKLEDSAMYFCATSSGRAVNEQFFGPGTRLTVL.

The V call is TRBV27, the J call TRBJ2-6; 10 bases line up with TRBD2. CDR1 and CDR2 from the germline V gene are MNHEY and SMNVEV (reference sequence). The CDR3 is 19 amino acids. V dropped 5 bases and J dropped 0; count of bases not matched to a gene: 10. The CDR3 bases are TGTGCCAGCAGTCCTCAATCGAGCGGGGGGGGCTCTGGGGCCAACGTCCTGACTTTC. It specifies CASSPQSSGGGSGANVLTF.

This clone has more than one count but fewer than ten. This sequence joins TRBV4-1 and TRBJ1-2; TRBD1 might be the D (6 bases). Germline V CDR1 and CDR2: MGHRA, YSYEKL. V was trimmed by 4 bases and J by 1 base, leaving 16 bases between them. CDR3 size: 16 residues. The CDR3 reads CASSLRDGDNNYGYTF. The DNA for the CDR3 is TGCGCCAGCAGCCTCCGAGATGGGGACAATAACTATGGCTACACCTTC.